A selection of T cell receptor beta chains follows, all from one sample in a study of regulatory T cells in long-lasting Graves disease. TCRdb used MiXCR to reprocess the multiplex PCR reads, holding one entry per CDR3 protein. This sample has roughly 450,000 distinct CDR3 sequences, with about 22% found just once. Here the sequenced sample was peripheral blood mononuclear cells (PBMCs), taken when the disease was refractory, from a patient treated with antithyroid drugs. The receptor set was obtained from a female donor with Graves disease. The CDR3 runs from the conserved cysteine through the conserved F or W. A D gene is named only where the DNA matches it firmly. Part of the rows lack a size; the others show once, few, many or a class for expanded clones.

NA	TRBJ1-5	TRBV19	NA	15	CASIGKGRSNQPQHF	TGTGCCAGTATTGGAAAGGGAAGGAGCAATCAGCCCCAGCATTTT
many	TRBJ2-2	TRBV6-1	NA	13	CAVPSANTGELFF	TGTGCCGTGCCCAGCGCGAACACCGGGGAGCTGTTTTTT
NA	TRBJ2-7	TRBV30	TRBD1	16	CAWSVIVRTGGHEQYF	TGTGCCTGGAGTGTAATCGTCCGGACAGGGGGCCACGAGCAGTACTTC
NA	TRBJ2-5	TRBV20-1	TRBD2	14	CSATSGTGEETQYF	TGCAGTGCCACCAGCGGGACCGGAGAGGAGACCCAGTACTTC
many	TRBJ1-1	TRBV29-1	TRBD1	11	CSGDRATEAFF	TGCAGCGGAGACAGGGCCACTGAAGCTTTCTTT
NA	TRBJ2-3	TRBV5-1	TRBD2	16	CASSPLTSGSDDTQYF	TGCGCCAGCAGCCCTTTGACTAGCGGGAGTGATGATACGCAGTATTTT
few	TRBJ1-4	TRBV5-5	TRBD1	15	CASSLGEGAGEKLFF	TGTGCCAGCAGCTTGGGGGAGGGGGCCGGTGAAAAACTGTTTTTT
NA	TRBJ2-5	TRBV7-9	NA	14	CASSLDPGWETQYF	TGTGCCAGCAGCTTAGACCCAGGGTGGGAGACCCAGTACTTC
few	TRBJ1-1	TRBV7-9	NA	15	CASSRAGTENTEAFF	TGTGCCAGCAGCCGGGCCGGGACGGAGAACACTGAAGCTTTCTTT
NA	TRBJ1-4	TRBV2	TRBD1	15	CASSPGTGVGEKLFF	TGTGCCAGCAGCCCCGGGACAGGGGTCGGAGAAAAACTGTTTTTT
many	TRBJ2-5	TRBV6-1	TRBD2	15	CASSNQTSAEEIQYF	TGTGCCAGCAGCAATCAAACTAGCGCAGAAGAGATCCAGTACTTC
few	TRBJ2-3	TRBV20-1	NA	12	CSVLGSTDTQYF	TGCAGTGTGCTCGGTAGCACAGATACGCAGTATTTT
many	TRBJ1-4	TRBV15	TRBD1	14	CATSRGQGAGKLFF	TGTGCCACCAGCAGAGGCCAGGGGGCAGGAAAACTGTTTTTT
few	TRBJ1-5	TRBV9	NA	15	CASSVGGSDYQPQHF	TGTGCCAGCAGCGTAGGAGGGAGCGACTATCAGCCCCAGCATTTT
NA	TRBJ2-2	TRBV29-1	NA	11	CSVQNTGELFF	TGCAGCGTGCAGAACACCGGGGAGCTGTTTTTT
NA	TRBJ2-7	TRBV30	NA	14	CAWGQGGQSYEQYF	TGTGCCTGGGGTCAAGGTGGCCAGTCCTACGAGCAGTACTTC
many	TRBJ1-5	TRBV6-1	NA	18	CASSGISGTPKVNQPQHF	TGTGCCAGCAGCGGGATATCCGGGACACCCAAGGTCAATCAGCCCCAGCATTTT
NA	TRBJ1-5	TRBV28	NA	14	CASSPTGGLQPQHF	TGTGCCAGCAGTCCCACGGGGGGACTTCAGCCCCAGCATTTT
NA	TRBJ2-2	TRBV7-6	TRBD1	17	CASSLGGGQGAAGELFF	TGTGCCAGCAGCTTAGGCGGAGGTCAGGGGGCAGCCGGGGAGCTGTTTTTT
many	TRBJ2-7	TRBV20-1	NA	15	CSAQTGGLDLGEQYF	TGCAGTGCGCAGACTGGGGGATTGGATTTAGGCGAGCAGTACTTC
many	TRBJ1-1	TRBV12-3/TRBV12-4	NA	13	CASRPRPRAPAFF	TGTGCCAGCAGGCCCCGGCCCAGGGCTCCGGCTTTCTTT
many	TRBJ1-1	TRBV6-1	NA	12	CAIRGMNTEAFF	TGTGCCATCCGTGGGATGAACACTGAAGCTTTCTTT
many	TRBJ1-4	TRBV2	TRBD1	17	CASSLGQGALVDEKLFF	TGTGCCAGCAGTCTCGGACAGGGGGCGTTAGTCGATGAAAAACTGTTTTTT
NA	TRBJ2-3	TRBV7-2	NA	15	CASSLSGTSTDTQYF	TGTGCCAGCAGCTTATCCGGAACTAGCACAGATACGCAGTATTTT